One and the same sample provided the 29 T cell receptor beta chains below, sequenced in a study of T cell repertoires in cytomegalovirus infection. TCRdb re-derived calls from the reads in MiXCR, one entry per CDR3 protein. The sample yields roughly 990,000 distinct CDR3 sequences, more than 25% seen once. What these receptors recognize is not known. Sequenced material: cultured CD8+ T cells from PBMCs, taken from culture after CMV antigen stimulation. These receptors originate from a human donor in good health (CMV status not recorded). Some clones in this sample may be carry-over from other donors' samples.

This clonotype was recorded at least ten times. This chain uses TRBV7-6 with TRBJ2-3; 7 bases agree with TRBD1. This CDR3 has 14 amino acids. Germline CDR1 and CDR2: SGHVS and FNYEAQ. V trimming: 5 bases; J trimming: 2 bases; junction bases outside the gene matches: 4. The CDR3 spells CASSRDRATDTQYF. The CDR3 nucleotides read TGTGCCAGCAGCCGGGACAGAGCCACAGATACGCAGTATTTT.

The rearrangement uses TRBV20-1 and TRBJ1-1; tentatively, D is TRBD1 (6 bases). Germline CDR1 and CDR2: DFQATT and SNEGSKA (reference sequence). The CDR3 runs to 10 residues. V lost 6 bases, J lost 8 bases, and 10 bases lay in between. CDR3 coding DNA: TGCAGTGCGGGGGGGGGCGAAGCTTTCTTT. This translates into CSAGGGEAFF.

This clonotype showed up just once. The chain recombines TRBV6-6 with TRBJ2-1; possible D gene TRBD2, 5 bases. The V end lost 1 base, the J end lost 3 bases, and 7 bases lay between the germline ends. CDR1 is MNHNY, CDR2 SVGAGI, per germline (reference sequence). CDR3 length: 14 residues. The CDR3 DNA is TGTGCCAGCAGTTACTTTGAGGGCTACAATGAGCAGTTCTTC. It specifies CASSYFEGYNEQFF.

This clonotype was seen more than once but under ten times. The rearrangement links TRBV10-1 to TRBJ2-3, with D hard to call. V was pared by 0 bases and J by 4 bases, with 11 bases between. The CDR3 covers 15 residues. Germline assignment: CDR1 WNHNN and CDR2 SYGVQD (reference sequence). CDR3 sequence: CASSESNSMADTQYF. CDR3 DNA: TGCGCCAGCAGTGAGTCGAACAGTATGGCAGATACGCAGTATTTT.

V and J are TRBV6-2 or TRBV6-3 and TRBJ1-1, with a tentative D call TRBD1 (5 bases). The CDR3 loop spans 16 amino acids. CDR1 is MNHEY and CDR2 is SVGEGT in the germline V gene. Trimming removed 0 bases at V and 1 base at J, with 12 bases between. CDR3 sequence: CASSYSWSGPNTEAFF. The DNA for the CDR3 is TGTGCCAGCAGTTACTCTTGGTCGGGACCGAACACTGAAGCTTTCTTT.

This clonotype was found many times. This sequence joins TRBV7-9 and TRBJ2-5, with 7 bases matching TRBD1. V was clipped by 6 bases and J by 2 bases; unmatched bases: 21. This CDR3 region has 19 residues. Germline loops: CDR1 SEHNR, CDR2 FQNEAQ (reference sequence). CDR3 in amino acids: CASRSAGIVRDRRQETQYF. CDR3 DNA sequence: TGTGCCAGCAGGTCAGCCGGGATAGTCCGGGACAGACGACAAGAGACCCAGTACTTC. Together with reference TRBV7-9 and TRBJ2-5, the CDR3 gives the full variable domain: DTGVSQNPRHKITKRGQNVTFRCDPISEHNRLYWYRQTLGQGPEFLTYFQNEAQLEKSRLLSDRFSAERPKGSFSTLEIQRTEQGDSAMYLCASRSAGIVRDRRQETQYFGPGTRLLVL.

This clonotype was observed a handful of times. The chain carries TRBV28 and TRBJ1-2, with D maybe TRBD1 (6 bases). Germline CDR1 reads MDHEN; CDR2 reads SYDVKM. Trimming left V 4 bases short and J 4 bases short, with 10 bases between. CDR3 length: 13 residues. In nucleotides, the CDR3 is TGTGCCAGCAGTTCCGCCAGGGGCTATGGCTACACCTTC. Amino acids: CASSSARGYGYTF.

CDR3 in amino acids: CSARDELASYNEQFF. The CDR3, as DNA: TGCAGTGCTAGAGATGAACTAGCGTCCTACAATGAGCAGTTCTTC. The rearrangement joins TRBV20-1 to TRBJ2-1; 7 nucleotides line up with TRBD2. Germline V gives CDR1 DFQATT, CDR2 SNEGSKA (reference sequence). The CDR3 is 15 residues long. Germline trimming cut 0 bases from V and 1 base from J; bases unmatched to any gene: 3.

The J gene is TRBJ1-1, the V gene TRBV4-1; D gene uncertain. The CDR3 contains 15 residues. Looked up from germline, CDR1 is MGHRA and CDR2 is YSYEKL. Trimming shortened V by 8 bases and J by 0 bases, and 16 bases separated the two germline ends. CDR3 sequence (DNA): TGCGCCAGCTCACGGAATGATCGTATGAACACTGAAGCTTTCTTT. Protein: CASSRNDRMNTEAFF.

This clonotype has at least ten counts. CDR3 sequence: CASSLVPGGGTDTQYF. As DNA, the CDR3 is TGTGCCAGCAGCTTAGTTCCGGGGGGTGGCACAGATACGCAGTATTTT. The rearrangement uses TRBV7-2 and TRBJ2-3; 7 nucleotides line up with TRBD2. Losses at the gene ends were 1 base for V and 1 base for J; bases not matched to a gene: 5. This CDR3 contains 16 residues. Germline lookup yields CDR1 SGHTA and CDR2 FQGNSA.

Note on this clonotype: This could be a read error, since a much larger clone is one nucleotide away. The chain has TRBV12-3 or TRBV12-4 and TRBJ1-2; the match to TRBD1 covers 9 bases. This CDR3 is 13 amino acids long. The DNA for the CDR3 is TGTACCAGCAGCCAGGACAGGGGCTATGGCTACACCTTC. Its translation: CTSSQDRGYGYTF.

The CDR3 region is CASSYSIAVYGYTF. CDR3 in DNA: TGTGCCAGCAGTTACTCGATTGCGGTTTATGGCTACACCTTC. The chain links TRBV6-5 to TRBJ1-2; D is ambiguous. In germline, CDR1 is MNHEY, CDR2 SVGAGI. The CDR3 is 14 residues long. Trimming removed 0 bases from V and 5 bases from J, with 10 bases in between.

This clonotype was detected ten times or more. The V gene is TRBV7-9, the J gene TRBJ2-6, with D perhaps matching TRBD1 (5 bases). Trimming took 5 bases from V and 0 from J, leaving 11 bases between them. The CDR3 is 16 residues long. CDR1 SEHNR and CDR2 FQNEAQ come from the germline V gene (reference sequence). This CDR3 is CASSRTGLSGANVLTF. The DNA of the CDR3 is TGTGCCAGCAGCCGAACAGGCCTCTCTGGGGCCAACGTCCTGACTTTC. Based on the CDR3 plus reference TRBV7-9 and TRBJ2-6, the full variable domain is DTGVSQNPRHKITKRGQNVTFRCDPISEHNRLYWYRQTLGQGPEFLTYFQNEAQLEKSRLLSDRFSAERPKGSFSTLEIQRTEQGDSAMYLCASSRTGLSGANVLTFGAGSRLTVL.

V is TRBV27 and J is TRBJ2-5, with unresolved D. The CDR3 spans 13 residues. Germline V lookup: CDR1 MNHEY, CDR2 SMNVEV (reference sequence). Deletions cut 0 bases from V and 5 bases from J, with 7 bases between. The CDR3, as DNA: TGTGCCAGCAGTTTATCTGTCAGCGAGACCCAGTACTTC. As protein: CASSLSVSETQYF.

The chain has TRBV5-6 and TRBJ1-1, with D possibly TRBD1 on 5 matching bases. Germline V gene data show CDR1 as SGHDT and CDR2 as YYEEEE. The CDR3 sequence is 14 residues long. V was shortened by 2 bases and J by 6 bases, with 14 bases between the two germline ends. CDR3 in amino acids: CASSFGTANPEAFF. DNA for the CDR3: TGTGCCAGCAGCTTCGGGACCGCAAACCCTGAAGCTTTCTTT.

This clonotype was seen a handful of times. The V gene is TRBV19, the J gene TRBJ1-1, with unresolved D. The CDR3 consists of 14 residues. Germline CDR1 LNHDA, CDR2 SQIVND (reference sequence). V lost 3 bases to trimming and J lost 5 bases, with 13 bases between them. CDR3 bases: TGTGCCAGTAGTATCGTGGGCTCCGGGACTGAAGCTTTCTTT. The encoded protein is CASSIVGSGTEAFF.

V usage is TRBV7-4 and J usage is TRBJ1-1; tentative D call: TRBD1 (5 bases). The V and J ends lost 3 bases and 8 bases respectively, with 19 bases between them. The CDR3 consists of 15 residues. The germline gives CDR1 SGHVT, CDR2 SQSDAQ. The CDR3 DNA reads as TGTGCCAGCAGCTTCTCAACTGGGGGTTCCGAGGAAGCTTTCTTT. It specifies CASSFSTGGSEEAFF.

This chain links TRBV7-3 with TRBJ1-1; D gene unclear. Germline loops: CDR1 SGHTA, CDR2 FQGTGA. V lost 5 bases to trimming and J lost 7 bases, with 5 bases between them. CDR3 length equals 10 residues. As DNA, the CDR3 is TGTGCCAGCAGCAGGATTGAAGCTTTCTTT. Protein product: CASSRIEAFF.

The V gene is TRBV10-3, the J gene TRBJ2-3; the match to TRBD2 covers 7 bases. This CDR3 comprises 15 residues. The germline V gene has CDR1 ENHRY and CDR2 SYGVKD. V was clipped by 0 bases and J by 1 base; unmatched bases: 1. CDR3 bases: TGTGCCATCAGTGAGTCGGCGGGGGGCACAGATACGCAGTATTTT. Translation gives CAISESAGGTDTQYF.

This clonotype was counted ten times or more. The gene calls are TRBV7-8 and TRBJ2-5, with D unclear. Trimming shortened V by 3 bases and J by 3 bases, and 14 bases separated the two germline ends. CDR3 length equals 15 residues. Germline V lookup: CDR1 SGHVS, CDR2 FQNEAQ. The CDR3 DNA is TGTGCCAGCAGCTTCCGGGCTGAGGACGAAGAGACCCAGTACTTC. Protein sequence: CASSFRAEDEETQYF.

The chain couples TRBV27 to TRBJ1-1; D possibly corresponds to TRBD1 (5 bases). The CDR3 totals 12 residues. Germline CDR1 and CDR2: MNHEY and SMNVEV (reference sequence). Trimming took 3 bases from V and 11 from J, leaving 13 bases between them. The CDR3 DNA reads TGTGCCAGCAGTTTGGGGGGGGGGACGGCTTTCTTT. Translated: CASSLGGGTAFF.

This clonotype came up many times. This chain uses TRBV12-3 or TRBV12-4 with TRBJ1-2; D unresolved. V was trimmed by 2 bases and J by 2 bases, leaving 12 bases between them. The length of the CDR3 is 15 residues. This chain's CDR3 is CASSLSAGLNYGYTF. The CDR3 region has the DNA TGTGCCAGCAGTTTATCGGCAGGACTCAACTATGGCTACACCTTC.

The CDR3 reads CASSHPRAPETQYF. In DNA form, the CDR3 reads TGTGCCAGCAGTCACCCGAGGGCCCCAGAGACCCAGTACTTC. V gene TRBV12-3 or TRBV12-4 combines with J gene TRBJ2-5; possible D gene TRBD2, 5 bases. This CDR3 comprises 14 residues. V lost 5 bases and J lost 4, with 14 bases in between.

A few counts support this clonotype. The chain is built from TRBV4-1 and TRBJ2-7, with D perhaps TRBD2 (6 bases). Deletions cut 1 base from V and 4 bases from J, with 17 bases between. The CDR3 is 16 residues long. The germline V gene encodes CDR1 MGHRA and CDR2 YSYEKL. DNA of the CDR3: TGCGCCAGCAGCCAAGCGCCCGGGACTGGAATTTACGAGCAGTACTTC. It encodes CASSQAPGTGIYEQYF.

The chain is built from TRBV20-1 and TRBJ2-2, with D perhaps matching TRBD2 (7 bases). The CDR3 totals 16 residues. V lost 0 bases and J lost 3, with 14 bases in between. Germline V lookup: CDR1 DFQATT, CDR2 SNEGSKA (reference sequence). The CDR3 here is CSARDQWGGDTGELFF. DNA of the CDR3: TGCAGTGCTAGAGATCAATGGGGGGGCGACACCGGGGAGCTGTTTTTT.

This clonotype was seen only once. This may stem from a read error, because a much larger clone lies one nucleotide away. V and J are TRBV7-2 and TRBJ1-1; 7 positions match TRBD1. This CDR3 is 19 amino acids long. CDR1 is SGHTA, CDR2 FQGNSA, per germline. For the CDR3, the DNA is TGTGTCAGCAGCTTACACCTAAAGCCAGGGGGAGGAATGAACACTGAAGCTTTCTTT. It is translated as CVSSLHLKPGGGMNTEAFF.

This clonotype has only a few counts. The chain recombines TRBV27 with TRBJ2-3; 10 positions agree with TRBD2. CDR1 is MNHEY and CDR2 is SMNVEV in the germline V gene (reference sequence). The length of the CDR3 is 16 residues. Trimming removed 3 bases from V and 3 bases from J; junction bases left unmatched: 6. The CDR3 protein is CASSFYASGGTDTQYF. CDR3 sequence (DNA): TGTGCCAGCAGTTTTTATGCTAGCGGGGGAACAGATACGCAGTATTTT.

The chain links TRBV7-2 to TRBJ1-3; no firm D call. Trimming took off 2 bases at V and 4 bases at J, with 9 bases between the two ends. Looked up from germline, CDR1 is SGHTA and CDR2 is FQGNSA. The CDR3 is 14 amino acids. CDR3: CASSLSVAGNTIYF. The CDR3 DNA follows: TGTGCCAGCAGCTTAAGTGTAGCCGGAAACACCATATATTTT.

This clonotype has only a few counts. The chain carries TRBV7-2 and TRBJ1-2; D is unclear. The ends were cut back, 5 bases at V and 4 bases at J, with 17 bases in the middle. Germline values: CDR1 SGHTA, CDR2 FQGNSA. The CDR3 runs to 15 residues. The CDR3 DNA is TGTGCCAGCAGCCCCCGACAATCGGCACGCTATGGCTACACCTTC. Protein: CASSPRQSARYGYTF.